The clone carrying this TCR beta chain was seen a handful of times. Antigen specificity is unknown. TCRdb re-derived calls from the reads in MiXCR, one entry per CDR3 protein. The sample has over 300,000 distinct CDR3 sequences, 8% to 10% seen once. The data were taken from a study of T cell repertoires in cytomegalovirus infection. Study-level results: Public TCR beta family frequency separated CMV-and-HLA carriers, including in an independent cohort.

V gave up 7 bases and J gave up 0 bases, with 5 bases separating them. This CDR3 has 12 amino acids. Germline V gene data show CDR1 as KGHDR and CDR2 as SFDVKD. The sequence was obtained from a human donor in good health (CMV status not recorded). Some clones in this sample may be carry-over from other donors' samples. This chain connects TRBV24-1 to TRBJ2-5; no firm D call. The material sequenced was PBMCs. CDR3: CATSDYQETQYF. In nucleotides, the CDR3 is TGTGCCACCAGCGACTACCAAGAGACCCAGTACTTC.